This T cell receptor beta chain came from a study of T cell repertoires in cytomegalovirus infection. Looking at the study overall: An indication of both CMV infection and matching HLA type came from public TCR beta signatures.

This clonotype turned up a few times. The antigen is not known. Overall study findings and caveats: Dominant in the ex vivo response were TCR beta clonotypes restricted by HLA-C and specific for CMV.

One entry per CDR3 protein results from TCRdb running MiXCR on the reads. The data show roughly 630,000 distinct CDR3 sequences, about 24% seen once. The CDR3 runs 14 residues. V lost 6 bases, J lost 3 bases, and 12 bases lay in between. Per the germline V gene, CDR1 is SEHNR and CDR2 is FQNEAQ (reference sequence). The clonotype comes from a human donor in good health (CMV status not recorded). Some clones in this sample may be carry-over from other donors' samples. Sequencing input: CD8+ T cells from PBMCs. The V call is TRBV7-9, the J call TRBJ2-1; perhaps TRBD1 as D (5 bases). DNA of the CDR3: TGTGCCAGCAGACCTTATCAGGGCTACAATGAGCAGTTCTTC. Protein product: CASRPYQGYNEQFF.